The sequence of this TCR beta chain was determined in a study of T-cell reconstitution after alpha-beta-depleted transplantation in children. CDR1 is SGHVS and CDR2 is FQNEAQ in the germline V gene. The CDR3 totals 16 residues. V lost 0 bases, J lost 4 bases, and 6 bases stayed unmatched. The authors prepared the TCRbeta library with unique molecular identifiers. From the PCR reads, TCRdb called clonotypes with MiXCR, one entry per CDR3 protein. The table lists some 350,000 distinct CDR3 sequences, approximately 10% of them singletons, with about 2.3% in the top ten. The V gene is TRBV7-8, the J gene TRBJ2-1; 7 bases are shared with TRBD2. The receptor comes from a human donor who donated a stem cell graft to a child with acute lymphoblastic leukemia. Material: PBMCs from the stem cell graft donor, obtained from the stem cell graft. CDR3 amino acids: CASSLAVLAVYNEQFF. CDR3 coding DNA: TGTGCCAGCAGCTTAGCTGTTCTAGCGGTTTACAATGAGCAGTTCTTC.